Each of the 25 T cell receptor beta chains below was sequenced from the same sample in a study of blood T cell repertoires in COVID-19. Sequenced by immunoSEQ multiplex PCR; TCRdb stores in-frame clones only, minus some. The data contain 160,000 or so clones, 70% to 90% of them singletons. Sequenced input: peripheral blood. These receptors all come from an older woman with acute or convalescent COVID-19.

The chain carries TRBV30 and TRBJ2-1; TRBD2 matches 15 bases. V lost 2 bases and J lost 6; bases outside the gene matches: 8. The CDR3 is made up of 17 amino acids. Germline CDR1 GTSNPN, CDR2 SVGIG (reference sequence). The CDR3 spells CAWSPARTSGRANEQFF. The CDR3 DNA reads as TGTGCCTGGAGTCCCGCACGGACTAGCGGGAGGGCCAATGAGCAGTTCTTC.

The V call is TRBV2, the J call TRBJ2-2, with D unclear. The CDR3 is 14 amino acids. Germline lookup yields CDR1 SNHLY and CDR2 FYNNEI. Between the trimmed V and J ends, which lost 4 bases and 0 bases, there was a span of 6 bases. The CDR3 DNA is TGTGCCAGCAGTGTCGGAGCGAACACCGGGGAGCTGTTTTTT. Translating gives CASSVGANTGELFF.

V gene TRBV7-2 combines with J gene TRBJ2-7; the match to TRBD2 covers 11 bases. V dropped 1 base and J dropped 1; count of bases not matched to a gene: 6. The CDR3 extends over 17 amino acids. Germline-derived CDR1 and CDR2 are SGHTA and FQGNSA. CDR3: CASSLVGSGRVSYEQYF. In DNA, the CDR3 is TGTGCCAGCAGCTTAGTCGGTAGCGGGAGGGTTTCCTACGAGCAGTACTTC.

The rearrangement uses TRBV5-1 and TRBJ2-1; D is undetermined. V lost 4 bases, J lost 0 bases, and 11 bases lay in between. In germline, CDR1 is SGHRS, CDR2 YFSETQ. CDR3 length equals 15 residues. The DNA of the CDR3 is TGCGCCAGCAGCCATGACTCCGTCTCCTACAATGAGCAGTTCTTC. The encoded protein is CASSHDSVSYNEQFF.

The rearrangement uses TRBV7-2 and TRBJ2-3, with 9 nucleotides matching TRBD2. This CDR3 is built from 16 residues. CDR1 and CDR2 from the germline V gene are SGHTA and FQGNSA. The V gene end was trimmed by 1 base and the J gene end by 10 bases; junction bases not matched to a gene: 12. Here the CDR3 reads CASSLDLAGVPPPQYF. As DNA, the CDR3 is TGTGCCAGCAGCTTAGACTTAGCGGGAGTCCCCCCGCCGCAGTATTTT.

The chain uses TRBV5-6 and TRBJ1-6, with D tentatively TRBD1 (5 bases). V lost 3 bases, J lost 10 bases, and 14 bases lay in between. Per germline, CDR1 SGHDT and CDR2 YYEEEE. The CDR3 is 14 amino acids. The CDR3: CASSSQGLRSPLHF. In DNA, the CDR3 is TGTGCCAGCAGCTCGCAGGGCCTGAGGTCACCCCTCCACTTT.

V and J are TRBV28 and TRBJ1-2; D is unresolved. Trimming removed 4 bases from V and 6 bases from J, with 3 bases in between. This CDR3 has 10 residues. Per the germline V gene, CDR1 is MDHEN and CDR2 is SYDVKM. The CDR3 nucleotides read TGTGCCAGCAGTTATAATGGCTACACCTTC. Its translation: CASSYNGYTF.

V usage is TRBV21-1 and J usage is TRBJ2-7; TRBD2 reflects the table's D call only, with no check against the DNA. TRBV21-1 is labeled a pseudogene. The CDR3 is made up of 19 amino acids. Here the CDR3 reads CASSKGTARLAGGPYEQYF. Here the CDR3 DNA reads TGTGCCAGCAGCAAAGGGACTGCGAGACTAGCGGGAGGGCCTTACGAGCAGTACTTC.

The V gene is TRBV7-3, the J gene TRBJ2-1, with D possibly TRBD1 on 5 matching bases. The CDR3 covers 13 residues. In germline, CDR1 is SGHTA, CDR2 FQGTGA. V was trimmed by 0 bases and J by 5 bases, leaving 5 bases between them. Here the CDR3 DNA reads TGTGCCAGCAGCTTAACAGGGGACAATGAGCAGTTCTTC. This translates into CASSLTGDNEQFF. The entire variable domain, with the rest obtained from reference TRBV7-3 and TRBJ2-1, is as follows: GAGVSQTPSNKVTEKGKYVELRCDPISGHTALYWYRQSLGQGPEFLIYFQGTGAADDSGLPNDRFFAVRPEGSVSTLKIQRTERGDSAVYLCASSLTGDNEQFFGPGTRLTVL.

The V call is TRBV6-2 or TRBV6-3, the J call TRBJ1-1, with unresolved D. Germline assignment: CDR1 MNHEY and CDR2 SVGEGT. V was shortened by 2 bases and J by 9 bases, with 13 bases between the two germline ends. The CDR3 is 13 residues long. The CDR3 sequence: CASSYKWPGKAFF. The DNA for the CDR3 is TGTGCCAGCAGTTACAAGTGGCCAGGCAAAGCTTTCTTT.

The rearrangement links TRBV7-9 to TRBJ1-1; D unresolved. Germline CDR1 and CDR2: SEHNR and FQNEAQ (reference sequence). Trimming pared 5 bases from V and 7 bases from J, leaving 17 bases between. This CDR3 contains 14 residues. CDR3 coding DNA: TGTGCCAGCAGCCCGCGTGGGAGGGCTGGTGAAGCTTTCTTT. It encodes CASSPRGRAGEAFF.

The genes are TRBV5-5 and TRBJ1-1; no firm D call. CDR3 length equals 14 residues. The germline V gene encodes CDR1 SGHKS and CDR2 YYEKEE (reference sequence). V dropped 5 bases and J dropped 7 bases, with 18 bases sitting between them. Here the CDR3 reads CASRPTLVGVEAFF. DNA for the CDR3: TGTGCCAGCAGGCCGACGCTAGTGGGAGTTGAAGCTTTCTTT.

The count of this clone is one. The V call is TRBV4-3, the J call TRBJ1-5, with D possibly TRBD1 on 5 matching bases. CDR1 is LGHNA and CDR2 is YSLEER in the germline V gene. This CDR3 comprises 15 residues. V lost 0 bases and J lost 10, with 16 bases in between. The CDR3 bases are TGCGCCAGCAGCCAAGATCGGACAAACATCAAACCCCAGCATTTT. Amino acid sequence: CASSQDRTNIKPQHF.

The chain combines TRBV2 with TRBJ1-5; D call uncertain. Germline V gene sequence: CDR1 SNHLY, CDR2 FYNNEI. V was pared by 2 bases and J by 0 bases, with 17 bases between. This CDR3 is built from 18 residues. CDR3 protein: CASSEKAPDGISNQPQHF. The CDR3 nucleotides are TGTGCCAGCAGTGAAAAGGCGCCCGACGGGATTAGCAATCAGCCCCAGCATTTT.

DNA of the CDR3: TGTGCCTCGCGACAGGGCCTCTATGGCTACACCTTC. Amino acid sequence: CASRQGLYGYTF. The chain couples TRBV28 to TRBJ1-2; 7 bases match TRBD1. This CDR3 spans 12 amino acids. Germline CDR1 and CDR2: MDHEN and SYDVKM. V was pared by 11 bases and J by 4 bases, with 7 bases of the junction left unmatched.

The gene calls are TRBV6-5 and TRBJ1-5, with no clear D. This CDR3 is built from 16 residues. V shed 2 bases and J shed 0 bases, with 11 bases lying between them. Germline CDR1 is MNHEY and CDR2 is SVGAGI. The CDR3 nucleotides are TGTGCCAGCAGTTACCGGGAGCCCCTTAGCAATCAGCCCCAGCATTTT. This sequence encodes CASSYREPLSNQPQHF.

The rearrangement links TRBV5-6 to TRBJ2-6; D perhaps matches TRBD1 (6 bases). This CDR3 comprises 15 residues. CDR1 is SGHDT, CDR2 YYEEEE, per germline. V gave up 4 bases and J gave up 0 bases, with 8 bases separating them. The CDR3 reads CASSKQGSGANVLTF. CDR3 nucleotide sequence: TGTGCCAGCAGCAAACAGGGCTCTGGGGCCAACGTCCTGACTTTC.

V is TRBV4-2 and J is TRBJ1-4; D is uncertain. The V end lost 0 bases, the J end lost 3 bases, and 11 bases lay between the germline ends. Germline V CDR1 and CDR2: LGHNA, YNFKEQ. This CDR3 contains 16 residues. The CDR3 loop reads CASSQDRVLANEKLFF. CDR3 sequence (DNA): TGTGCCAGCAGCCAAGATCGGGTGTTGGCTAATGAAAAACTGTTTTTT.

This clone was observed once. The genes are TRBV3-1 (or the pseudogene TRBV3-2) and TRBJ1-3; D not certain. CDR1 is LGHDT and CDR2 is YNNKEL in the germline V gene (reference sequence). This CDR3 spans 15 amino acids. Trimming removed 0 bases from V and 2 bases from J, with 8 bases in between. CDR3 in amino acids: CASSQDNGAGNTIYF. The CDR3 DNA is TGTGCCAGCAGCCAAGATAACGGGGCTGGAAACACCATATATTTT.

The chain has TRBV10-3 and TRBJ2-1; 7 bases match TRBD1. Trimming removed 8 bases from V and 7 bases from J; junction bases left unmatched: 8. Germline CDR1 reads ENHRY; CDR2 reads SYGVKD. This CDR3 is built from 13 residues. The CDR3 nucleotides read TGTGCCATCGCCGGGACAGCTGATAATGAGCAGTTCTTC. Protein sequence: CAIAGTADNEQFF.

This clone has a handful of counts. The chain uses TRBV4-1 and TRBJ1-5; 7 bases agree with TRBD1. The CDR3 spans 15 residues. Germline V lookup: CDR1 MGHRA, CDR2 YSYEKL. J lost 7 bases, V lost 4 bases, and 10 bases had no gene match. This chain's CDR3 is CASSPLTGIGQPQHF. The CDR3 nucleotides are TGCGCCAGCAGCCCCCTGACAGGGATAGGGCAGCCCCAGCATTTT.

The rearrangement links TRBV3-1 (or the pseudogene TRBV3-2) to TRBJ2-1; 7 nucleotides match TRBD2. The CDR3 consists of 13 residues. Germline V gene lookup returns CDR1 LGHDT and CDR2 YNNKEL (reference sequence). V gave up 1 base and J gave up 12 bases; unmatched junction bases: 6. The CDR3 region is CASSQGGTTRQFF. The CDR3 DNA follows: TGTGCCAGCAGCCAAGGGGGGACTACCCGGCAGTTCTTC.

The rearrangement links TRBV6-1 to TRBJ2-7, with a possible D match to TRBD1 (5 bases). CDR3 length: 15 residues. Trimming took off 3 bases at V and 2 bases at J, with 14 bases between the two ends. The V gene's germline CDR1 is MNHNS and CDR2 SASEGT. Here the CDR3 reads CASSDDSPAAYEQYF. The CDR3 DNA reads TGTGCCAGCAGTGATGACAGCCCCGCTGCCTACGAGCAGTACTTC.

J is TRBJ2-1 and V is TRBV7-2; D possibly corresponds to TRBD1 (5 bases). This CDR3 contains 15 residues. CDR1 is SGHTA and CDR2 is FQGNSA in the germline V gene. V lost 5 bases to trimming and J lost 0 bases, with 11 bases between them. CDR3 nucleotide sequence: TGTGCCAGCAGCCAGGACAACTACTCCTACAATGAGCAGTTCTTC. Its protein product is CASSQDNYSYNEQFF.

V and J are TRBV19 and TRBJ2-1; possibly TRBD2 for D (5 bases). CDR3 length: 13 residues. Per the germline V gene, CDR1 is LNHDA and CDR2 is SQIVND (reference sequence). The V end was cut by 0 bases, the J end by 8 bases, with 8 bases between. The CDR3 region is CASSIDAGDEQFF. CDR3 nucleotides: TGTGCCAGTAGTATAGATGCCGGGGATGAGCAGTTCTTC.